Each of the 14 T cell receptor beta chains below was sequenced from the same sample in a study of identical twins listed by TCRdb under 2016. The library was produced with 5' RACE. The data were produced on an Illumina HiSeq 2000. The public reads were reanalyzed by TCRdb: fastp trimming at Q25, MiXCR alignment, in-frame beta chains only. Rows matching on CDR3 protein sequence are summarized as one entry with the most common DNA and genes. The sample data list hundreds of thousands of distinct CDR3 sequences, and 20% to 25% of these were observed just once. The ten most abundant clones make up about 0.5% of the sample. This sample also belongs to another study, concerning yellow fever vaccine responses in identical twins.

What was sequenced was CD4+ T cells sorted from blood. These receptors were obtained from a woman aged 18-35 years in good health.

V and J are TRBV9 and TRBJ2-2; 9 bases line up with TRBD1. Losses at the gene ends were 4 bases for V and 5 bases for J; bases not matched to a gene: 9. The CDR3 has 16 residues. Germline V gene sequence: CDR1 SGDLS, CDR2 YYNGEE. The CDR3 DNA reads as TGTGCCAGCAGCCTAGGACAGGGGATTCTTACCGGGGAGCTGTTTTTT. Encoded protein: CASSLGQGILTGELFF.

The table lists this clonotype with a few counts. The V call is TRBV19, the J call TRBJ2-1, with D perhaps being TRBD1 or TRBD2 (5 bases each). Germline loops: CDR1 LNHDA, CDR2 SQIVND (reference sequence). CDR3 length: 13 amino acids. V shed 3 bases and J shed 8 bases, with 11 bases lying between them. CDR3 region: CASSILRGDEQFF. For the CDR3, the DNA is TGTGCCAGTAGTATTTTGAGGGGCGATGAGCAGTTCTTC.

The chain carries TRBV5-1 and TRBJ2-3; 10 nucleotides line up with TRBD2. Germline CDR1 and CDR2: SGHRS and YFSETQ. The length of the CDR3 is 15 residues. V shed 3 bases, J shed 5 bases, and the junction held 6 bases outside the gene matches. The DNA for the CDR3 is TGCGCCAGCAGCTCATTAGCGGGGGGCCGAGATACGCAGTATTTT. It is translated as CASSSLAGGRDTQYF.

This clonotype has ten or more counts. The chain combines TRBV20-1 with TRBJ1-3, with unresolved D. Trimming took off 3 bases at V and 0 bases at J, with 9 bases between the two ends. CDR3 length: 14 residues. Germline V gene data show CDR1 as DFQATT and CDR2 as SNEGSKA (reference sequence). The CDR3 DNA sequence: TGCAGTGCTAGTAGGGTTAACTCTGGAAACACCATATATTTT. It specifies CSASRVNSGNTIYF.

V is TRBV15 and J is TRBJ2-5; D possibly matches TRBD1 or TRBD2 (6 bases each). Germline CDR1 and CDR2: LNHNV and YYDKDF (reference sequence). V shed 3 bases and J shed 0 bases, with 20 bases lying between them. This CDR3 comprises 18 residues. CDR3 DNA: TGTGCCACCAGCAGGTATCCCCCGGGGGCGGGGTACCAAGAGACCCAGTACTTC. Translated, it gives CATSRYPPGAGYQETQYF.

This clonotype was seen a few times. The chain has TRBV28 and TRBJ2-1, with unresolved D. Trimming removed 3 bases from V and 5 bases from J, with 11 bases in between. This CDR3 is 14 amino acids long. Looked up from germline, CDR1 is MDHEN and CDR2 is SYDVKM. The CDR3 DNA reads TGTGCCAGCAGTTTGCCCTTGCGGCACAATGAGCAGTTCTTC. It specifies CASSLPLRHNEQFF.

The chain has TRBV25-1 and TRBJ2-1, with TRBD2 matching 7 bases. The junction had 11 bases not matched to a gene; V was cut back by 1 base and J by 8 bases. The germline gives CDR1 MGHDK, CDR2 SYGVNS. The CDR3 loop spans 16 amino acids. CDR3 sequence (DNA): TGTGCCAGCAGTGAATCCAGAGAGGGAGGGCCCGATGAGCAGTTCTTC. Translating it yields CASSESREGGPDEQFF.

This clonotype was seen at least ten times. This chain joins TRBV7-8 and TRBJ2-3; 13 positions match TRBD2. The junction had 3 bases not matched to a gene; V was cut back by 3 bases and J by 0 bases. Looked up from germline, CDR1 is SGHVS and CDR2 is FQNEAQ. The CDR3 is made up of 17 amino acids. The CDR3 nucleotides read TGTGCCAGCAGCTTGGGACTAGCGGGACCTAGCACAGATACGCAGTATTTT. Residues: CASSLGLAGPSTDTQYF.

CDR3 sequence (DNA): TGTGCCACCAGTGATTTGCGGTCGTCGCGCAATGAGCAGTTCTTC. Its protein is CATSDLRSSRNEQFF. The chain carries TRBV24-1 and TRBJ2-1, with D unclear. CDR3 length: 15 residues. Trimming removed 0 bases from V and 6 bases from J, with 11 bases in between. Germline loops: CDR1 KGHDR, CDR2 SFDVKD.

This sequence joins TRBV12-3 or TRBV12-4 and TRBJ1-2; D gene uncertain. V lost 6 bases to trimming and J lost 8 bases, with 19 bases between them. This CDR3 has 14 amino acids. Here the CDR3 reads CASSPVGRREGYTF. In nucleotides, the CDR3 is TGTGCCAGCAGCCCCGTCGGCAGGCGAGAGGGCTACACCTTC.

The V and J genes are TRBV10-3 and TRBJ1-1; no reliable D call. Looked up from germline, CDR1 is ENHRY and CDR2 is SYGVKD. The CDR3 spans 15 residues. V dropped 0 bases and J dropped 6 bases, with 14 bases sitting between them. CDR3 residues: CAISESVGKDSEAFF. The CDR3 coding sequence is TGTGCCATCAGTGAGTCGGTTGGCAAGGATTCTGAAGCTTTCTTT.

V gene TRBV7-9 combines with J gene TRBJ2-7, with D tentatively TRBD2 (6 bases). The CDR3 spans 14 residues. Per germline, CDR1 SEHNR and CDR2 FQNEAQ (reference sequence). V lost 2 bases and J 5 bases, leaving 13 bases between the germline ends. CDR3 nucleotide sequence: TGTGCCAGCAGCTTATTGGGGGGAGTCAACGAGCAGTACTTC. Translated: CASSLLGGVNEQYF.

V is TRBV5-1 and J is TRBJ1-2, with D possibly matching TRBD1 (5 bases). The CDR3 totals 14 residues. Germline-derived CDR1 and CDR2 are SGHRS and YFSETQ. Deletions cut 0 bases from V and 6 bases from J, with 12 bases between. The DNA of the CDR3 is TGCGCCAGCAGCTTGGGTCCTGGGGCCGATGGCTACACCTTC. It encodes CASSLGPGADGYTF. The full variable domain, in which reference TRBV5-1 and TRBJ1-2 provide the parts outside the CDR3, is KAGVTQTPRYLIKTRGQQVTLSCSPISGHRSVSWYQQTPGQGLQFLFEYFSETQRNKGNFPGRFSGRQFSNSRSEMNVSTLELGDSALYLCASSLGPGADGYTFGSGTRLTVV.

V and J are TRBV9 and TRBJ2-7, with 8 bases that match TRBD1. J gave up 1 base and V 0 bases, and 6 bases lay outside the gene matches. The germline V gene has CDR1 SGDLS and CDR2 YYNGEE. The CDR3 consists of 16 residues. CDR3 in amino acids: CASSVGAGGQSYEQYF. The CDR3 DNA reads TGTGCCAGCAGCGTAGGGGCAGGGGGCCAATCCTACGAGCAGTACTTC.